A single sample gave rise to the 21 T cell receptor beta chains below, sequenced in a study of shared clonotypes between healthy human individuals. The table came from immunoSEQ multiplex PCR; TCRdb's copy has only in-frame clones and leaves some out. Of 530,000 or so clones in the sample, over 60% were seen once. The sequenced sample consisted of PBMCs. The source is a woman between 40 and 50 years old in good health. Some clones in this sample may be carry-over from other donors' samples.

This clone was observed a handful of times. V and J are TRBV5-1 and TRBJ1-1; maybe TRBD1 (6 bases). The V gene's germline CDR1 is SGHRS and CDR2 YFSETQ. The CDR3 sequence is 13 residues long. V lost 7 bases and J 2 bases, leaving 12 bases between the germline ends. DNA of the CDR3: TGCGCCAGCCATACAGGGAGAAACACTGAAGCTTTCTTT. Translation: CASHTGRNTEAFF.

The chain employs TRBV5-1 and TRBJ1-4; no clear D. This CDR3 comprises 15 residues. Per germline, CDR1 SGHRS and CDR2 YFSETQ. V lost 0 bases and J 7 bases, leaving 13 bases between the germline ends. This CDR3 is CASSLGGRAFEKLFF. The DNA of the CDR3 is TGCGCCAGCAGCTTGGGCGGTAGGGCATTTGAAAAACTGTTTTTT.

V gene TRBV5-1 combines with J gene TRBJ2-3; D may correspond to TRBD1 or TRBD2 (8 bases each). V gave up 4 bases and J gave up 1 base, with 16 bases separating them. CDR1 and CDR2 from the germline V gene are SGHRS and YFSETQ. This CDR3 has 16 residues. The CDR3 DNA reads as TGCGCCAGCAGCACCGACAGGGGACTAGGCACAGATACGCAGTATTTT. This sequence encodes CASSTDRGLGTDTQYF. The full variable domain, in which reference TRBV5-1 and TRBJ2-3 provide the parts outside the CDR3, is KAGVTQTPRYLIKTRGQQVTLSCSPISGHRSVSWYQQTPGQGLQFLFEYFSETQRNKGNFPGRFSGRQFSNSRSEMNVSTLELGDSALYLCASSTDRGLGTDTQYFGPGTRLTVL.

The V gene is TRBV2, the J gene TRBJ2-1, with TRBD2 identical over 9 bases. Losses at the gene ends were 4 bases for V and 6 bases for J; bases not matched to a gene: 4. The CDR3 spans 14 residues. CDR1 and CDR2 (germline): SNHLY, FYNNEI. The CDR3 is CASSGGTSLNEQFF. The CDR3 bases are TGTGCCAGCAGTGGAGGGACTAGCCTCAATGAGCAGTTCTTC.

The rearrangement links TRBV30 to TRBJ2-7; no reliable D call. V lost 2 bases, J lost 2 bases, and 7 bases lay in between. The germline V gene encodes CDR1 GTSNPN and CDR2 SVGIG (reference sequence). The CDR3 spans 12 residues. CDR3 DNA sequence: TGTGCCTGGAGTTCCACTCCCTACGAGCAGTACTTC. Translation gives CAWSSTPYEQYF. The full variable domain, with the rest looked up from reference TRBV30 and TRBJ2-7, is SQTIHQWPATLVQPVGSPLSLECTVEGTSNPNLYWYRQAAGRGLQLLFYSVGIGQISSEVPQNLSASRPQDRQFILSSKKLLLSDSGFYLCAWSSTPYEQYFGPGTRLTVT.

The chain recombines TRBV30 with TRBJ2-5; TRBD2 aligns across 14 bases. The V gene end was trimmed by 0 bases and the J gene end by 2 bases; junction bases not matched to a gene: 8. CDR3 length: 18 residues. The germline CDR1 and CDR2 sequences are GTSNPN and SVGIG (reference sequence). The CDR3 here is CAWSVRRLAGGLQETQYF. The CDR3 DNA sequence: TGTGCCTGGAGTGTACGTAGACTAGCGGGAGGGCTTCAAGAGACCCAGTACTTC.

Turning to this clone: This sample includes further DNA sequences coding for the same CDR3. This chain connects TRBV7-3 to TRBJ2-2; TRBD2 agrees at 10 bases. Looked up from germline, CDR1 is SGHTA and CDR2 is FQGTGA. Trimming removed 2 bases from V and 6 bases from J; junction bases left unmatched: 3. This CDR3 contains 15 residues. Here the CDR3 reads CASSLLAGEAGELFF. DNA of the CDR3: TGTGCCAGCAGCTTACTAGCGGGAGAAGCCGGGGAGCTGTTTTTT.

The chain links TRBV30 to TRBJ2-7; 8 bases line up with TRBD2. V shed 4 bases, J shed 2 bases, and the junction held 7 bases outside the gene matches. CDR1 is GTSNPN and CDR2 is SVGIG in the germline V gene (reference sequence). The CDR3 totals 14 residues. The CDR3 coding sequence is TGTGCCTGGAAAGCCAAAGCGGGAGCCTACGAGCAGTACTTC. This translates into CAWKAKAGAYEQYF.

V is TRBV28 and J is TRBJ2-1; 9 bases map to TRBD2. This CDR3 contains 17 residues. Germline CDR1 and CDR2: MDHEN and SYDVKM. V was clipped by 2 bases and J by 7 bases; unmatched bases: 12. CDR3 sequence reads: CASSLDGWLAGRNEQFF. The CDR3 coding sequence is TGTGCCAGCAGTTTAGATGGGTGGCTAGCGGGACGGAATGAGCAGTTCTTC.

This sequence joins TRBV15 and TRBJ2-3, with D possibly being TRBD2 (5 bases). Germline CDR1 and CDR2: LNHNV and YYDKDF (reference sequence). The germline V and J ends were trimmed by 5 bases and 1 base, with 13 bases remaining between them. This CDR3 spans 15 amino acids. The CDR3 sequence is CATSSRAGGTDTQYF. The CDR3 nucleotides are TGTGCCACCAGCTCGAGGGCGGGCGGCACAGATACGCAGTATTTT. The variable domain in full, completed from reference TRBV15 and TRBJ2-3, reads DAMVIQNPRYQVTQFGKPVTLSCSQTLNHNVMYWYQQKSSQAPKLLFHYYDKDFNNEADTPDNFQSRRPNTSFCFLDIRSPGLGDTAMYLCATSSRAGGTDTQYFGPGTRLTVL.

This clone was observed a single time. The chain employs TRBV7-8 and TRBJ2-2, with 14 bases fitting TRBD2. In germline, CDR1 is SGHVS, CDR2 FQNEAQ. Trimming took 0 bases from V and 9 from J; bases not matched to a gene: 3. The CDR3 covers 16 residues. CDR3 DNA: TGTGCCAGCAGCTTAGCGACTAGCGGGAGGGCCCGGGAGCTGTTTTTT. It yields the protein CASSLATSGRARELFF.

The chain recombines TRBV27 with TRBJ1-2; TRBD1 is a possible D gene (5 bases). The CDR3 has 15 residues. V was cut by 0 bases and J by 2 bases, with 10 bases left in between. Germline values: CDR1 MNHEY, CDR2 SMNVEV (reference sequence). Here the CDR3 DNA reads TGTGCCAGCAGTTTATCTGCCAGGGTAAACTATGGCTACACCTTC. Translation: CASSLSARVNYGYTF.

The V call is TRBV6-1, the J call TRBJ1-1; TRBD1 aligns across 9 bases. V lost 7 bases, J lost 3 bases, and 6 bases stayed unmatched. The CDR3 has 14 residues. Germline loops: CDR1 MNHNS, CDR2 SASEGT. CDR3 sequence (DNA): TGTGCCAGCAAACGGGACAGGGTGGACACTGAAGCTTTCTTT. The encoded protein is CASKRDRVDTEAFF.

The chain employs TRBV6-1 and TRBJ2-7; TRBD1 matches at 9 bases. CDR1 and CDR2 (germline): MNHNS, SASEGT. Trimming removed 4 bases from V and 1 base from J; junction bases left unmatched: 8. The CDR3 has 16 amino acids. CDR3: CASSVGTGYPSYEQYF. CDR3 in DNA: TGTGCCAGCAGTGTTGGGACAGGGTATCCTTCCTACGAGCAGTACTTC.

The CDR3 spells CASTPRTGGRTDTQYF. The CDR3 DNA follows: TGTGCCAGCACCCCGCGGACTGGGGGTCGCACAGATACGCAGTATTTT. The genes are TRBV27 and TRBJ2-3; D may be TRBD1 or TRBD2 (5 bases each). The CDR3 covers 16 residues. With 7 bases removed from V and 1 base from J, the gap between germline ends came to 18 bases. The germline V gene encodes CDR1 MNHEY and CDR2 SMNVEV (reference sequence).

The rearrangement uses TRBV19 and TRBJ2-1; the D is unclear. The germline gives CDR1 LNHDA, CDR2 SQIVND (reference sequence). V shed 2 bases and J shed 0 bases, with 14 bases lying between them. The CDR3 runs 17 residues. CDR3 residues: CASSIFRGTSSYNEQFF. CDR3 DNA sequence: TGTGCCAGTAGTATATTCCGCGGAACAAGCTCCTACAATGAGCAGTTCTTC.

This rearrangement joins TRBV28 to TRBJ2-2, with D perhaps matching TRBD1 (6 bases). CDR1 is MDHEN, CDR2 SYDVKM, per germline. The CDR3 extends over 15 amino acids. V dropped 6 bases and J dropped 3 bases, with 14 bases sitting between them. CDR3 in DNA: TGTGCCAGCAGGGTCGGGACACACTACACCGGGGAGCTGTTTTTT. This translates into CASRVGTHYTGELFF.

V is TRBV5-1 and J is TRBJ1-1; 7 bases fit TRBD1. Germline V gene lookup returns CDR1 SGHRS and CDR2 YFSETQ. V gave up 1 base and J gave up 1 base; unmatched junction bases: 4. The CDR3 consists of 15 residues. The CDR3 here is CASSLFTGENTEAFF. The CDR3 DNA reads as TGCGCCAGCAGCTTGTTCACAGGGGAGAACACTGAAGCTTTCTTT.

This clone was counted only a few times. V is TRBV6-5 and J is TRBJ2-3; TRBD1 matches at 7 bases. Germline CDR1 is MNHEY and CDR2 is SVGAGI. There are 14 residues in the CDR3. Losses at the gene ends were 2 bases for V and 4 bases for J; bases not matched to a gene: 3. The CDR3 DNA reads TGTGCCAGCAGTTACGGGACAGACTCAGATACGCAGTATTTT. Protein: CASSYGTDSDTQYF.

With respect to this clone: A much larger clone differs from this one at a single base, so this may be a read error. The same CDR3 arises from other DNA sequences in this sample as well. The chain couples TRBV29-1 to TRBJ2-1; 13 bases agree with TRBD2. There are 13 residues in the CDR3. J gave up 10 bases and V 7 bases, and 7 bases lay outside the gene matches. Per the germline V gene, CDR1 is SQVTM and CDR2 is ANQGSEA. CDR3 DNA sequence: TGCAGCGCTGGACTAGCGGGAGCGGGAGAGCAGTTCTTC. Its protein is CSAGLAGAGEQFF.

The CDR3 is CASAEGTATNEKLFF. CDR3 DNA: TGCGCCAGCGCTGAGGGCACCGCAACTAATGAAAAACTGTTTTTT. This rearrangement joins TRBV5-1 to TRBJ1-4; D remains unclear. V shed 7 bases and J shed 0 bases, with 13 bases lying between them. The CDR3 runs to 15 residues. The germline gives CDR1 SGHRS, CDR2 YFSETQ. Combining the CDR3 with reference TRBV5-1 and TRBJ1-4 gives the whole variable domain KAGVTQTPRYLIKTRGQQVTLSCSPISGHRSVSWYQQTPGQGLQFLFEYFSETQRNKGNFPGRFSGRQFSNSRSEMNVSTLELGDSALYLCASAEGTATNEKLFFGSGTQLSVL.